This T cell receptor (beta chain) stems from a study of CD4+ T cells in melanoma. Points from the study as a whole: CD8+ T cell, macrophage and B cell function reportedly correlated with neoantigen-specific CD4+ T cells. In melanoma, neoantigen-specific CD4+ T cells reportedly differed in differentiation state.

Profiling relied on immunoSEQ multiplex PCR, and the TCRdb table lists in-frame clones only, not all of them. Here the sample spans more than 7,000 clones, 60% to 75% being singletons. Only one count was recorded for this clone. Its antigen is not identified. The source of this sequence is a human donor with melanoma. Material for sequencing was cells from a culture (not recorded whether cultured in vitro).

CDR3 protein: CASGTSGRSPYEQYF. The CDR3 nucleotides are TGTGCCAGTGGGACTAGCGGGCGAAGCCCCTACGAGCAGTACTTC. V usage is TRBV6-5 and J usage is TRBJ2-7; 12 bases line up with TRBD2. Germline CDR1 reads MNHEY; CDR2 reads SVGAGI. The junction had 8 bases not matched to a gene; V was cut back by 9 bases and J by 2 bases. The CDR3 loop spans 15 amino acids.